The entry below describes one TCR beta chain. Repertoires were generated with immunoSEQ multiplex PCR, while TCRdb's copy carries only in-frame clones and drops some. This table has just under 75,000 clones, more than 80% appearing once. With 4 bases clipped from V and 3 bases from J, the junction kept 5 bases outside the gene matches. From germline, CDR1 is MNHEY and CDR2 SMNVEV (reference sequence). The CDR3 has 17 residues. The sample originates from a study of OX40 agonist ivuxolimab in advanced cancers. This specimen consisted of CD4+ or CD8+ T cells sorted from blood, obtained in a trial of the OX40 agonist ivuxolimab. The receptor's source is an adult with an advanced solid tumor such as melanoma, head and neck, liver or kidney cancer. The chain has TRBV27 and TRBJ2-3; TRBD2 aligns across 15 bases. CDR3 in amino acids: CASSSRTSGRGTDTQYF. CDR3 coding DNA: TGTGCCAGCAGTTCAAGGACTAGCGGGAGGGGTACAGATACGCAGTATTTT.